Each of the 7 T cell receptor beta chains below was sequenced from the same sample in a study of T cells after yellow fever vaccination. TCRdb reanalysed the 5' RACE reads using MiXCR and keeps one entry per CDR3 protein. The data contain about 260,000 distinct CDR3 sequences, roughly 5.2% of them singletons. This sample comprised CD4+ T cells sorted from PBMCs, obtained on the day of the yellow fever booster vaccination. All receptors derive from a man aged 18 to 35 who received the YFV17D yellow fever vaccine.

This clonotype was seen a few times. The rearrangement joins TRBV29-1 to TRBJ2-3, with TRBD2 identical over 7 bases. This CDR3 is built from 11 residues. J gave up 14 bases and V 3 bases, and 8 bases lay outside the gene matches. The germline V gene encodes CDR1 SQVTM and CDR2 ANQGSEA. This chain's CDR3 is CSVDSRGGGYF. CDR3 bases: TGCAGCGTTGATTCCCGGGGCGGGGGGTATTTT.

The chain employs TRBV20-1 and TRBJ1-4; D remains unclear. CDR1 DFQATT and CDR2 SNEGSKA come from the germline V gene (reference sequence). Trimming pared 6 bases from V and 0 bases from J, leaving 17 bases between. The CDR3 runs 16 residues. CDR3 loop: CSAPAPWPSTNEKLFF. The CDR3 coding sequence is TGCAGTGCCCCAGCCCCCTGGCCCTCAACTAATGAAAAACTGTTTTTT.

The chain is built from TRBV12-3 or TRBV12-4 and TRBJ1-1, with 7 bases aligning to TRBD1. The CDR3 extends over 13 amino acids. With 3 bases clipped from V and 5 bases from J, the junction kept 3 bases outside the gene matches. CDR3 DNA: TGTGCCAGCAGTTTTACGACAGGGACTGAAGCTTTCTTT. Amino acids: CASSFTTGTEAFF.

The V and J genes are TRBV12-3 or TRBV12-4 and TRBJ2-5, with D perhaps assigned TRBD1 or TRBD2 (7 bases each). Trimming shortened V by 6 bases and J by 1 base, and 15 bases separated the two germline ends. The CDR3 contains 15 residues. CDR3 DNA sequence: TGTGCCAGCAGCTTCAGGGGGGGGGGCCAAGAGACCCAGTACTTC. Its translation: CASSFRGGGQETQYF.

This chain uses TRBV5-4 with TRBJ1-5, with D perhaps matching TRBD1 (5 bases). This CDR3 is 14 amino acids long. Germline V gene data show CDR1 as SGHNT and CDR2 as YYREEE (reference sequence). V lost 4 bases to trimming and J lost 4 bases, with 12 bases between them. The DNA for the CDR3 is TGTGCCAGCAGCCGGGACCCGGGTAATCAGCCCCAGCATTTT. Encoded protein: CASSRDPGNQPQHF.

The rearrangement uses TRBV29-1 and TRBJ2-3, with 11 positions matching TRBD2. Germline V gives CDR1 SQVTM, CDR2 ANQGSEA. Trimming took 5 bases from V and 7 from J; bases not matched to a gene: 5. This CDR3 comprises 13 residues. As DNA, the CDR3 is TGCAGCGTTACTAGCGGGGGCCTTAATACGCAGTATTTT. Residues: CSVTSGGLNTQYF.

The chain joins TRBV12-3 or TRBV12-4 to TRBJ1-5; D is perhaps TRBD1 (5 bases). Trimming removed 6 bases from V and 5 bases from J, with 11 bases in between. The CDR3 is 13 amino acids. In nucleotides, the CDR3 is TGTGCCAGCAGCCCTTGGGGGGATCAGCCCCAGCATTTT. Its protein product is CASSPWGDQPQHF.